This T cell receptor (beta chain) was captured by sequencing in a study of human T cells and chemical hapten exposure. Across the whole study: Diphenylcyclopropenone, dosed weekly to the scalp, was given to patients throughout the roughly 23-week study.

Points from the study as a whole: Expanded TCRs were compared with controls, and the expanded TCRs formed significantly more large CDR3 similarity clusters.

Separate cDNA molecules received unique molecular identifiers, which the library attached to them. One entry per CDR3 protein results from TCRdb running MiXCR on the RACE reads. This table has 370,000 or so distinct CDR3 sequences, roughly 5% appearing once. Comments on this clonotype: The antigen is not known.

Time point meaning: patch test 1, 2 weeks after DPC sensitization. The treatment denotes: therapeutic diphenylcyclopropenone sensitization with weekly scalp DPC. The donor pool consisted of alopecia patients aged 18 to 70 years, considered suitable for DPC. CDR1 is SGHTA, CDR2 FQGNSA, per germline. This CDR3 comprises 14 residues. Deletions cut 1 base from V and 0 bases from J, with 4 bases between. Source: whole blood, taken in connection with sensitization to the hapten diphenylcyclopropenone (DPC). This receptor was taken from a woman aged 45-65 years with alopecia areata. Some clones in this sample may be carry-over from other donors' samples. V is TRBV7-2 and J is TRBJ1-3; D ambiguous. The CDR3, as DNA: TGTGCCAGCAGCTTAGACCCCTCTGGAAACACCATATATTTT. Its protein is CASSLDPSGNTIYF.